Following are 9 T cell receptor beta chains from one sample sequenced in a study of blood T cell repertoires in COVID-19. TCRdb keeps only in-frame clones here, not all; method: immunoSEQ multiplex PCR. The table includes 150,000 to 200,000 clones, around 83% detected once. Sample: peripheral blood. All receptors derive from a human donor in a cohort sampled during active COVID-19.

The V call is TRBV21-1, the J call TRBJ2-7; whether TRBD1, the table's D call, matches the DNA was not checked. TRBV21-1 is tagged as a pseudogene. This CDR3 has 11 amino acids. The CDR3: CAWGRGYEQYF. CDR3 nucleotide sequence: TGTGCCTGGGGCAGGGGTTACGAGCAGTACTTC.

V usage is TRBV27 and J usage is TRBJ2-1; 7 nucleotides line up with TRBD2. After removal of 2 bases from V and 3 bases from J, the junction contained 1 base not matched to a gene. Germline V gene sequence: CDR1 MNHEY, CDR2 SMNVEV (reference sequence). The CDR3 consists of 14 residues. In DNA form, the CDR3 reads TGTGCCAGCAGTTTAGGGGGGGTCTACAATGAGCAGTTCTTC. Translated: CASSLGGVYNEQFF.

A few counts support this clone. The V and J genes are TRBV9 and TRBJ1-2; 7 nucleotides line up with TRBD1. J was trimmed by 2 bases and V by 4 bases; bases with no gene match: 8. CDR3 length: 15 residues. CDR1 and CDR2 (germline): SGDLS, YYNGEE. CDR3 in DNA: TGTGCCAGCAGCCCAATAGGACAGGCGAACTATGGCTACACCTTC. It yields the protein CASSPIGQANYGYTF.

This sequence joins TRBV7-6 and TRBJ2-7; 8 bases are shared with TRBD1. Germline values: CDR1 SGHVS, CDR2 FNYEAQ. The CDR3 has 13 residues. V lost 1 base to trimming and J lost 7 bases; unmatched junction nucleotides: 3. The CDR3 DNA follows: TGTGCCAGCAGCTTAGTACAGGGGGAAGAGCAGTACTTC. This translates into CASSLVQGEEQYF.

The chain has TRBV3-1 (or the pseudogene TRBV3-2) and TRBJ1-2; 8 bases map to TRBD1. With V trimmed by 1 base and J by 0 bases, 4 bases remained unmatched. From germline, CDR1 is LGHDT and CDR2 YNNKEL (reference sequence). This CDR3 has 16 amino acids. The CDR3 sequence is CASSQAGQGPNYGYTF. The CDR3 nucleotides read TGTGCCAGCAGCCAAGCTGGACAGGGCCCTAACTATGGCTACACCTTC.

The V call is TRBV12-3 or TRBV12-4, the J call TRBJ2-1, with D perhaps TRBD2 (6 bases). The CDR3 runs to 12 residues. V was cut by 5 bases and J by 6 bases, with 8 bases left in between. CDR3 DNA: TGTGCCAGCAGTGGGCGGGGCAATGAGCAGTTCTTC. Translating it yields CASSGRGNEQFF.

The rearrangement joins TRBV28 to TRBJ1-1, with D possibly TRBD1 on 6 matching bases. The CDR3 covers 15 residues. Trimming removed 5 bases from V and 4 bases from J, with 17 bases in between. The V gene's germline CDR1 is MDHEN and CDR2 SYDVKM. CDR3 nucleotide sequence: TGTGCCAGCAGTGCAGGACAGAGGGCGGGCACTGAAGCTTTCTTT. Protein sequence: CASSAGQRAGTEAFF.

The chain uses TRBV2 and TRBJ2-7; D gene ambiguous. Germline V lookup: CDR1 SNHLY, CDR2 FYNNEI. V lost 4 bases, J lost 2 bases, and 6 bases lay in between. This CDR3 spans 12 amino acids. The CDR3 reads CASSGHAYEQYF. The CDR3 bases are TGTGCCAGCAGTGGGCATGCCTACGAGCAGTACTTC. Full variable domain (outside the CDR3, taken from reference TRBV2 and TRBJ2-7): EPEVTQTPSHQVTQMGQEVILRCVPISNHLYFYWYRQILGQKVEFLVSFYNNEISEKSEIFDDQFSVERPDGSNFTLKIRSTKLEDSAMYFCASSGHAYEQYFGPGTRLTVT.

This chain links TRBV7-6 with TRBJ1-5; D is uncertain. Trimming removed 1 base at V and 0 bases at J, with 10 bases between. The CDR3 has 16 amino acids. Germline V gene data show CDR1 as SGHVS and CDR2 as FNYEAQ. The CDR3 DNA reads TGTGCCAGCAGCTTAGGGGTCAGGAATAGCAATCAGCCCCAGCATTTT. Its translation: CASSLGVRNSNQPQHF.